A selection of T cell receptor beta chains follows, all from one sample in a study of shared clonotypes between healthy human individuals. Profiling relied on immunoSEQ multiplex PCR, and the TCRdb table lists in-frame clones only, not all of them. The sample includes millions of clones, around 96% of them seen just once. The sample comprised naive CD8+ T cells sorted from blood. These receptors all stem from a man in his late teens or twenties in good health. Each CDR3 is given with its conserved first and last residue. D genes are given only for firm matches. Not every row has a clone size; where given, it reads once, few, many or a size class.

CDR3 protein: CSARGVSNYGYTF; CDR3 DNA: TGCAGCGCCCGGGGGGTCTCTAACTATGGCTACACCTTC; CDR3 length: 13; J gene: TRBJ1-2; D gene: NA; clone size: NA; V gene: TRBV29-1
CDR3 protein: CATSRDMGGDEQYF; CDR3 DNA: TGTGCCACCAGCAGAGATATGGGAGGCGACGAGCAGTACTTC; CDR3 length: 14; J gene: TRBJ2-7; D gene: NA; clone size: NA; V gene: TRBV15
CDR3 protein: CASSLGAEGARNLEQYF; CDR3 DNA: TGTGCCAGCAGCTTAGGCGCCGAGGGTGCAAGGAACTTAGAGCAGTACTTC; CDR3 length: 17; J gene: TRBJ2-7; D gene: NA; clone size: NA; V gene: TRBV7-9
CDR3 protein: CASSPSGTGTYEQYF; CDR3 DNA: TGTGCCAGCAGCCCGTCCGGGACAGGGACCTACGAGCAGTACTTC; CDR3 length: 15; J gene: TRBJ2-7; D gene: TRBD1; clone size: NA; V gene: TRBV5-8
CDR3 protein: CASSHGVTGGEKLFF; CDR3 DNA: TGCGCCAGCAGTCATGGAGTGACAGGGGGGGAAAAACTGTTTTTT; CDR3 length: 15; J gene: TRBJ1-4; D gene: TRBD1; clone size: NA; V gene: TRBV10-2
CDR3 protein: CASSSVGGGSSYEQYF; CDR3 DNA: TGTGCCAGCAGCTCCGTCGGAGGGGGGAGCTCCTACGAGCAGTACTTC; CDR3 length: 16; J gene: TRBJ2-7; D gene: NA; clone size: once; V gene: TRBV7-9
CDR3 protein: CASSLSASDYGYTF; CDR3 DNA: TGTGCCAGCAGTTTATCGGCCAGTGACTATGGCTACACCTTC; CDR3 length: 14; J gene: TRBJ1-2; D gene: NA; clone size: NA; V gene: TRBV27
CDR3 protein: CASSPGTGESSPLHF; CDR3 DNA: TGTGCCAGCTCACCCGGGACAGGGGAGTCTTCACCCCTCCACTTT; CDR3 length: 15; J gene: TRBJ1-6; D gene: TRBD1; clone size: NA; V gene: TRBV18
CDR3 protein: CASSFGTPNTEAFF; CDR3 DNA: TGTGCCAGCAGTTTCGGGACACCGAACACTGAAGCTTTCTTT; CDR3 length: 14; J gene: TRBJ1-1; D gene: NA; clone size: NA; V gene: TRBV27
CDR3 protein: CASSPGLPDEQYF; CDR3 DNA: TGTGCCAGCAGCCCGGGACTCCCGGACGAGCAGTACTTC; CDR3 length: 13; J gene: TRBJ2-7; D gene: NA; clone size: NA; V gene: TRBV13
CDR3 protein: CASSPGTSGGYEQYF; CDR3 DNA: TGTGCCAGCAGCCCGGGGACTAGCGGGGGTTACGAGCAGTACTTC; CDR3 length: 15; J gene: TRBJ2-7; D gene: TRBD2; clone size: NA; V gene: TRBV7-8